This T cell receptor (beta chain) was identified in a study of blood T cell repertoires in COVID-19. Study-wide background: Some COVID-19 samples were acute and others convalescent; all came from the United States, Italy and Spain. Nucleic acid was either cDNA or gDNA, and it came from T cells, B-cell-depleted T cells, or PBMCs.

In the source study's methods: Counts of nucleated cells, estimated from reference gene primer amplification, were obtained. Sequencing was performed with immunoSEQ multiplex PCR; in TCRdb, only in-frame clones are kept and a portion is missing. Clonal size and the V and J genes are those of that table, whereas D and trimming came from the DNA. Of 25,000 to 40,000 clones in the sample, 88% were seen once. Trimming shortened V by 2 bases and J by 6 bases, and 8 bases separated the two germline ends. The CDR3 loop spans 14 amino acids. Germline assignment: CDR1 SNHLY and CDR2 FYNNEI. This chain links TRBV2 with TRBJ1-6; D remains ambiguous. The material sequenced was peripheral blood. This receptor was identified in a human donor with active COVID-19. The donor label of this sample is uncertain. The DNA for the CDR3 is TGTGCCAGCAGTGAAATGGGCTTTAATTCACCCCTCCACTTT. It translates to CASSEMGFNSPLHF.